These 20 T cell receptor beta chains originate from one sample sequenced in a study of CD8 T cells in ankylosing spondylitis. Using its own MiXCR run on the 5' RACE reads, TCRdb lists one record per CDR3 protein. Of nearly 350,000 distinct CDR3 sequences in the sample, about 15% were seen once. Sequenced material: blood, either unsorted or a sorted T cell fraction (not recorded which). The receptor set was obtained from a male donor with ankylosing spondylitis or in good health (not recorded which).

This clonotype was seen a few times. V usage is TRBV27 and J usage is TRBJ1-2; tentatively, D is TRBD1 (6 bases). The CDR3 is 14 residues long. Germline V gene lookup returns CDR1 MNHEY and CDR2 SMNVEV (reference sequence). V shed 4 bases and J shed 4 bases, with 13 bases lying between them. CDR3 loop: CASSSGQTLYGYTF. DNA for the CDR3: TGTGCCAGCAGTTCAGGACAGACGCTCTATGGCTACACCTTC.

This clonotype appeared many times. This chain joins TRBV29-1 and TRBJ2-7, with TRBD1 identical over 7 bases. The germline V gene has CDR1 SQVTM and CDR2 ANQGSEA. This CDR3 spans 15 amino acids. Trimming removed 4 bases from V and 6 bases from J; junction bases left unmatched: 15. CDR3 loop: CSVVKGATFLAEQYF. The CDR3 nucleotides read TGCAGCGTTGTTAAGGGGGCTACCTTCCTGGCCGAGCAGTACTTC.

This clonotype was found a few times. V and J are TRBV14 and TRBJ2-7; 8 nucleotides match TRBD1. The CDR3 sequence is 14 residues long. Trimming removed 2 bases from V and 3 bases from J; junction bases left unmatched: 3. Germline assignment: CDR1 SGHDN and CDR2 FVKESK. The CDR3 nucleotides read TGTGCCAGCAGCCAATATACAGGGGGCTACGAGCAGTACTTC. It yields the protein CASSQYTGGYEQYF.

The chain couples TRBV2 to TRBJ2-2; 9 nucleotides line up with TRBD1. This CDR3 region has 14 residues. Trimming cost V 11 bases and J 3 bases; bases outside gene matches: 7. The germline V gene encodes CDR1 SNHLY and CDR2 FYNNEI. CDR3 bases: TGTGCCGGTCGAAGGGACAGGGACACCGGGGAGCTGTTTTTT. Amino acids: CAGRRDRDTGELFF.

This clonotype was recorded a few times. This rearrangement joins TRBV10-2 to TRBJ1-2; D uncertain. Trimming stripped 10 bases from V and 0 bases from J, with 18 bases between. Germline CDR1 is WSHSY and CDR2 is SAAADI. This CDR3 region has 15 residues. CDR3 protein: CATSEPRGANYGYTF. CDR3 bases: TGCGCCACGAGCGAACCAAGAGGAGCTAACTATGGCTACACCTTC.

The chain combines TRBV7-7 with TRBJ2-1, with 9 nucleotides matching TRBD2. CDR1 and CDR2 (germline): SSHAT, FNYEAQ (reference sequence). The CDR3 covers 16 residues. Germline trimming cut 5 bases from V and 2 bases from J; bases unmatched to any gene: 7. The CDR3 reads CASSPQASGAYNEQFF. The CDR3 DNA is TGTGCCAGCAGCCCCCAAGCTAGCGGGGCCTACAATGAGCAGTTCTTC. The variable domain in full, completed from reference TRBV7-7 and TRBJ2-1, reads GAGVSQSPRYKVTKRGQDVTLRCDPISSHATLYWYQQALGQGPEFLTYFNYEAQPDKSGLPSDRFSAERPEGSISTLTIQRTEQRDSAMYRCASSPQASGAYNEQFFGPGTRLTVL.

This clonotype was detected only a few times. The chain couples TRBV29-1 to TRBJ2-2; 11 bases are shared with TRBD1. V shed 7 bases, J shed 4 bases, and the junction held 2 bases outside the gene matches. The germline gives CDR1 SQVTM, CDR2 ANQGSEA. This CDR3 is built from 13 residues. CDR3 nucleotide sequence: TGCAGCGCCGGGACAGGGGGCACCGGGGAGCTGTTTTTT. Translated: CSAGTGGTGELFF.

V is TRBV4-1 and J is TRBJ2-7; D remains ambiguous. Trimming pared 0 bases from V and 5 bases from J, leaving 8 bases between. The V gene's germline CDR1 is MGHRA and CDR2 YSYEKL. The CDR3 is 13 amino acids. The CDR3 loop reads CASSQEFSNEQYF. The CDR3 DNA reads as TGCGCCAGCAGCCAAGAGTTTAGCAACGAGCAGTACTTC.

This clonotype was detected only a few times. This chain connects TRBV9 to TRBJ2-7; D is unclear. V lost 4 bases and J 0 bases, leaving 11 bases between the germline ends. Germline V lookup: CDR1 SGDLS, CDR2 YYNGEE. This CDR3 spans 14 amino acids. CDR3 nucleotide sequence: TGTGCCAGCAGCTCCCTCTCGGACTCCTACGAGCAGTACTTC. Protein product: CASSSLSDSYEQYF.

This clonotype was found a few times. This chain uses TRBV7-2 with TRBJ2-4; TRBD1 or TRBD2 may be the D gene (5 bases each). Germline V gives CDR1 SGHTA, CDR2 FQGNSA. There are 14 residues in the CDR3. With 0 bases removed from V and 8 bases from J, the gap between germline ends came to 11 bases. CDR3 DNA sequence: TGTGCCAGCAGCTTAGCGTCCGGGGCAGACATTCAGTACTTC. Translated, it gives CASSLASGADIQYF.

V usage is TRBV5-1 and J usage is TRBJ2-3; D is perhaps TRBD2 (7 bases). Looked up from germline, CDR1 is SGHRS and CDR2 is YFSETQ. The CDR3 loop spans 17 amino acids. Trimming shortened V by 3 bases and J by 1 base, and 18 bases separated the two germline ends. The CDR3 spells CASSYGGWGGRTDTQYF. In DNA, the CDR3 is TGCGCCAGCAGCTATGGGGGATGGGGGGGCCGCACAGATACGCAGTATTTT.

There are a few counts of this clonotype. This chain joins TRBV9 and TRBJ2-2; D not resolved. The CDR3 is 16 amino acids. V was pared by 0 bases and J by 8 bases, with 17 bases between. Germline CDR1 SGDLS, CDR2 YYNGEE. CDR3 sequence (DNA): TGTGCCAGCAGCGTAGCTCTGAACTCCCAGACGGGGGAGCTGTTTTTT. This codes for CASSVALNSQTGELFF. Together with reference TRBV9 and TRBJ2-2, the CDR3 gives the full variable domain: DSGVTQTPKHLITATGQRVTLRCSPRSGDLSVYWYQQSLDQGLQFLIQYYNGEERAKGNILERFSAQQFPDLHSELNLSSLELGDSALYFCASSVALNSQTGELFFGEGSRLTVL.

A few counts support this clonotype. The chain combines TRBV12-3 or TRBV12-4 with TRBJ2-3, with a tentative D call TRBD2 (7 bases). V was pared by 5 bases and J by 3 bases, with 15 bases between. The CDR3 is 15 amino acids. The CDR3 sequence is CASSPGGLGTDTQYF. The CDR3 nucleotides are TGTGCCAGCAGTCCGGGGGGCCTGGGTACAGATACGCAGTATTTT.

This clonotype was counted many times. The chain carries TRBV3-1 and TRBJ1-4; no reliable D call. Trimming shortened V by 3 bases and J by 8 bases, and 7 bases separated the two germline ends. The CDR3 is 12 amino acids. Germline CDR1 LGHDT, CDR2 YNNKEL (reference sequence). The CDR3: CASSQGNEKLFF. The CDR3, as DNA: TGTGCCAGCAGCCAGGGCAACGAAAAACTGTTTTTT.

The chain recombines TRBV12-3 or TRBV12-4 with TRBJ2-1; D unresolved. CDR3 length: 12 residues. V lost 3 bases to trimming and J lost 5 bases, with 5 bases between them. This CDR3 reads CASSLGHNEQFF. Written as DNA, the CDR3 is TGTGCCAGCAGTTTGGGTCACAATGAGCAGTTCTTC.

The V gene is TRBV4-1, the J gene TRBJ2-1; TRBD1 matches at 10 bases. The junction had 8 bases not matched to a gene; V was cut back by 5 bases and J by 4 bases. CDR1 and CDR2 from the germline V gene are MGHRA and YSYEKL. This CDR3 region has 16 residues. The CDR3 loop is CASSTPGTGVYNEQFF. Written as DNA, the CDR3 is TGCGCCAGCAGCACCCCCGGGACAGGGGTTTACAATGAGCAGTTCTTC.

This clonotype has a handful of counts. The chain is built from TRBV7-2 and TRBJ2-3, with TRBD2 identical over 9 bases. J gave up 2 bases and V 8 bases, and 11 bases lay outside the gene matches. Germline CDR1 SGHTA, CDR2 FQGNSA. The CDR3 totals 16 residues. The CDR3 DNA follows: TGTGCCAGCCTTCATGGTGCTAGCGGGGTCACAGATACGCAGTATTTT. Encoded protein: CASLHGASGVTDTQYF.

This clonotype has just a few counts. The J gene is TRBJ2-1, the V gene TRBV12-3 or TRBV12-4, with a weak D call TRBD2 (5 bases). CDR3 size: 15 residues. V lost 8 bases and J lost 2, with 16 bases in between. The DNA for the CDR3 is TGTGCCAGCTCCGCGACGGGAAGGCCCTACAATGAGCAGTTCTTC. Translating gives CASSATGRPYNEQFF.

The V gene is TRBV30, the J gene TRBJ2-1; 9 bases are shared with TRBD1. This CDR3 is built from 14 residues. Germline trimming cut 5 bases from V and 5 bases from J; bases unmatched to any gene: 7. Germline CDR1 is GTSNPN and CDR2 is SVGIG (reference sequence). CDR3 in amino acids: CAWGTGRRNNEQFF. DNA for the CDR3: TGTGCCTGGGGGACAGGGCGCCGCAACAATGAGCAGTTCTTC. The whole variable domain, remainder taken from reference TRBV30 and TRBJ2-1, is SQTIHQWPATLVQPVGSPLSLECTVEGTSNPNLYWYRQAAGRGLQLLFYSVGIGQISSEVPQNLSASRPQDRQFILSSKKLLLSDSGFYLCAWGTGRRNNEQFFGPGTRLTVL.

This clonotype was counted a few times. The V gene is TRBV3-1, the J gene TRBJ1-4, with D unclear. CDR3 size: 17 residues. Per the germline V gene, CDR1 is LGHDT and CDR2 is YNNKEL (reference sequence). Trimming left V 7 bases short and J 0 bases short, with 18 bases between. CDR3 nucleotide sequence: TGTGCCAGCACCCCGAGGGCAGGATACGCAACTAATGAAAAACTGTTTTTT. Amino acid sequence: CASTPRAGYATNEKLFF.